These T cell receptor beta chains were read from a single sample in a study of T cell repertoires in cytomegalovirus infection. TCRdb re-analysed the reads in MiXCR, keeping a single row per CDR3 protein. The sample has under 350,000 distinct CDR3 sequences, less than 25% seen once. No antigen is known for these receptors. Sequencing was performed on cultured PBMCs, taken from culture after CMV antigen stimulation. Receptors originate from a human donor in good health (CMV status not recorded). Some clones in this sample may be carry-over from other donors' samples. Each CDR3 is given with its conserved first and last residue. Fields, in order: clone size, V gene, D gene, J gene, CDR3 DNA, CDR3 protein. D genes are given only for firm matches. Not every row has a clone size; where given, it reads once, few, many or a size class.

>many|TRBV7-2|TRBD2|TRBJ2-1
TGTGCCAGCAGCCCAGGTGGGGGGGGAGGGTATTATGAGCAGTTCTTC
CASSPGGGGGYYEQFF
>many|TRBV6-2/TRBV6-3|.|TRBJ2-7
TGTGCCAGCAGTGGGGCCTACGAGCAGTACTTC
CASSGAYEQYF
>many|TRBV7-9|.|TRBJ2-1
TGTGCCAGCAGACGTGCCCGACAGTGGATTATGAGCTCCTACAATGAGCAGTTCTTC
CASRRARQWIMSSYNEQFF
>many|TRBV6-2/TRBV6-3|TRBD2|TRBJ2-7
TGTGCCAGCAGTTACGCTAGCGGGAGGAACGAGCAGTACTTC
CASSYASGRNEQYF
>many|TRBV7-9|TRBD1|TRBJ1-1
TGTGCCAGCAGCTCCCGCCCGGGACAGGGAGGCACTGAAGCTTTCTTT
CASSSRPGQGGTEAFF
>few|TRBV27|TRBD2|TRBJ2-1
TGTGCCAGCAGAGAGCGGGGACCCTGGGGTGAGCAGTTCTTC
CASRERGPWGEQFF
>few|TRBV19|.|TRBJ1-5
TGTGCCAGCCAAAGACACGGGGGCAATCAGCCCCAGCATTTT
CASQRHGGNQPQHF
>many|TRBV7-9|TRBD1|TRBJ1-2
TGTGCCAGCAGCTTTAAGGGGGCCGGTGGCTACACCTTC
CASSFKGAGGYTF
>.|TRBV4-1|TRBD2|TRBJ2-1
TGCGCCAGCAGCCCCCTGGGAGGGTTCCATGAGCAGTTCTTC
CASSPLGGFHEQFF
>.|TRBV9|TRBD1|TRBJ2-5
TGTGCCAGCAGCGTTGGGGGACAGGGGGCCGGAGAGACCCAGTACTTC
CASSVGGQGAGETQYF
>.|TRBV7-2|TRBD1|TRBJ1-1
TGTGCCAGCAGTCGTGACAGGGGAGACACTGAAGCTTTCTTT
CASSRDRGDTEAFF
>.|TRBV20-1|.|TRBJ2-5
TGCAGTGCCACCGGGGGAATTAGGGGTGGAGAGACCCAGTACTTC
CSATGGIRGGETQYF
>many|TRBV7-2|.|TRBJ2-2
TGTGCCAGCACCCCCCGGGTGGCCGGGGAGCTGTTTTTT
CASTPRVAGELFF
>.|TRBV4-2|.|TRBJ2-6
TGTGCCAGCAGACGAACCGGGTACGAGACCAACGTCCTGACTTTC
CASRRTGYETNVLTF
>few|TRBV7-9|.|TRBJ1-1
TGTGCCAGCAGCTACCGGGACTCGACTGGAGCTTTCTTT
CASSYRDSTGAFF
>.|TRBV3-1|.|TRBJ2-3
TGTGCCAGCAGCCTCCGAAGCAGTGCCCCAGGCACAGATACGCAGTATTTT
CASSLRSSAPGTDTQYF
>.|TRBV11-2|TRBD1|TRBJ1-1
TGTGCCAGCAGCTTCCACAGGGGGGCAAGTGAAGCTTTCTTT
CASSFHRGASEAFF
>many|TRBV11-1|TRBD1|TRBJ1-2
TGTGCCAGCAGCGTTACCGGGACAGCTTATGGCTACACCTTC
CASSVTGTAYGYTF
>.|TRBV7-8|TRBD1|TRBJ1-1
TGTGCCAGCAGCTTAGGGGACAGGGTCGGGGGCGTAACTGAAGCTTTCTTT
CASSLGDRVGGVTEAFF
>.|TRBV2|TRBD2|TRBJ2-3
TGTGCCAGCAGTGAATGGTTAGCGGGAGGGACAGATACGCAGTATTTT
CASSEWLAGGTDTQYF
>once|TRBV7-2|.|TRBJ2-5
TGTGTCAGCAGCCTCCGATTGCGGGAGACCCAGTACTTC
CVSSLRLRETQYF
>many|TRBV7-3|.|TRBJ2-1
TGTGCCAGCAGCTTAGAGTTGCTCAATGAGCAGTTCTTC
CASSLELLNEQFF
>.|TRBV15|.|TRBJ1-1
TGTGCCACCAGCAGGTTACAGGGGAACACTGAAGCTTTCTTT
CATSRLQGNTEAFF
>many|TRBV6-2/TRBV6-3|TRBD2|TRBJ2-2
TGTGCCAGCAGTTACAACATAGCGGGGGCGAACACCGGGGAGCTGTTTTTT
CASSYNIAGANTGELFF
>.|TRBV18|TRBD1|TRBJ1-1
TGTGCCAGCTCACCAGTCGTTGGGACAGGGAACCACCACACTGAAGCTTTCTTT
CASSPVVGTGNHHTEAFF
>.|TRBV4-3|.|TRBJ2-1
TGCGCCAGCAGCCAGACCACCTACAGACTCGGCTCCTACAATGAGCAGTTCTTC
CASSQTTYRLGSYNEQFF
>.|TRBV10-3|TRBD1|TRBJ2-1
TGTGCCATTGGGACAGGGTCCTACAATGAGCAGTTCTTC
CAIGTGSYNEQFF